Following are 19 T cell receptor beta chains from one sample sequenced in a study of blood T cells in healthy people across ages. A second PCR of 7 to 11 cycles used a sample-barcoded 5' primer and a J-beta primer mix. Each CDR3 protein gets one entry after TCRdb re-called the 5' RACE reads with MiXCR. In the table there are 650,000 to 1,000,000 distinct CDR3 sequences, 35% to 40% of which are singletons. The sample taken for sequencing was blood. These receptors came from a man between 18 and 35 years old in good health.

The gene calls are TRBV6-5 and TRBJ2-1; D is uncertain. Trimming took off 7 bases at V and 7 bases at J, with 11 bases between the two ends. CDR1 is MNHEY and CDR2 is SVGAGI in the germline V gene. This CDR3 is 12 amino acids long. The CDR3 spells CASTGLGNEQFF. The CDR3 DNA reads TGTGCCAGCACTGGGCTGGGGAATGAGCAGTTCTTC.

As regards this clonotype: A much larger clone lies a single base off, so this may be a read error. This chain uses TRBV7-2 with TRBJ2-5; TRBD2 might be the D (5 bases). Trimming took 2 bases from V and 2 from J, leaving 9 bases between them. The V gene's germline CDR1 is SGHTA and CDR2 FQGNSA. The CDR3 is made up of 14 amino acids. The CDR3 here is CASSLTRLQETQYF. The CDR3 DNA sequence: TGTGCCAGCAGCTTAACGCGACTACAAGAGACCCAGTACTTC.

The chain couples TRBV9 to TRBJ2-7; the D is unclear. This CDR3 contains 13 residues. CDR1 SGDLS and CDR2 YYNGEE come from the germline V gene. The ends were cut back, 1 base at V and 7 bases at J, with 12 bases in the middle. The CDR3 reads CASSVNLYNEQYF. In nucleotides, the CDR3 is TGTGCCAGCAGCGTAAACCTTTACAATGAGCAGTACTTC.

About this clonotype itself: The junction departs from germline at one end; a sequencing error may be responsible. The chain carries TRBV20-1 and TRBJ1-6; possible D gene TRBD1, 5 bases. This CDR3 region has 14 residues. Germline V gene data show CDR1 as DFQATT and CDR2 as SNEGSKA (reference sequence). As DNA, the CDR3 is TGCAGTGTTAGAGTGGCCAGGGAAAATTCACCCCTCCACTTT. Its translation is CSVRVARENSPLHF.

The V call is TRBV7-6, the J call TRBJ2-2; D not certain. Germline CDR1 and CDR2: SGHVS and FNYEAQ. The ends were cut back, 3 bases at V and 13 bases at J, with 9 bases in the middle. The length of the CDR3 is 11 residues. The CDR3 bases are TGTGCCAGCAGCTTTTCTACCTTGCTGTTTTTT. Translating gives CASSFSTLLFF.

The chain joins TRBV24-1 to TRBJ1-1; D is undetermined. The CDR3 runs 13 residues. Trimming shortened V by 7 bases and J by 4 bases, and 12 bases separated the two germline ends. The germline CDR1 and CDR2 sequences are KGHDR and SFDVKD. The CDR3 DNA reads TGTGCCACCAGGAGAGGCAGTGGCACTGAAGCTTTCTTT. Translated, it gives CATRRGSGTEAFF.

The chain links TRBV2 to TRBJ1-5; no clear D gene. Trimming shortened V by 6 bases and J by 0 bases, and 12 bases separated the two germline ends. This CDR3 region has 15 residues. Germline V lookup: CDR1 SNHLY, CDR2 FYNNEI. The CDR3 nucleotides are TGTGCCAGCAGCGGAGTAAAGACTAGCAATCAGCCCCAGCATTTT. This sequence encodes CASSGVKTSNQPQHF. Variable domain in full (rest from reference TRBV2 and TRBJ1-5): EPEVTQTPSHQVTQMGQEVILRCVPISNHLYFYWYRQILGQKVEFLVSFYNNEISEKSEIFDDQFSVERPDGSNFTLKIRSTKLEDSAMYFCASSGVKTSNQPQHFGDGTRLSIL.

This chain connects TRBV3-1 to TRBJ1-1; the D is unclear. Trimming left V 5 bases short and J 0 bases short, with 13 bases between. Germline V gives CDR1 LGHDT, CDR2 YNNKEL (reference sequence). The CDR3 length is 15 residues. The CDR3, as DNA: TGTGCCAGCAGCGCGTCGGCCGGGATGAACACTGAAGCTTTCTTT. It yields the protein CASSASAGMNTEAFF. Using reference TRBV3-1 and TRBJ1-1 for the parts outside the CDR3, the full variable domain is DTAVSQTPKYLVTQMGNDKSIKCEQNLGHDTMYWYKQDSKKFLKIMFSYNNKELIINETVPNRFSPKSPDKAHLNLHINSLELGDSAVYFCASSASAGMNTEAFFGQGTRLTVV.

The genes are TRBV14 and TRBJ1-5, with no clear D. CDR3 length: 13 amino acids. V was trimmed by 1 base and J by 9 bases, leaving 10 bases between them. CDR1 SGHDN and CDR2 FVKESK come from the germline V gene. As DNA, the CDR3 is TGTGCCAGCAGCCAAGGGCGGTGGGGGCCCCAGCATTTT. Translated: CASSQGRWGPQHF.

This chain links TRBV6-1 with TRBJ2-5; no reliable D call. With 0 bases removed from V and 2 bases from J, the gap between germline ends came to 7 bases. Germline V lookup: CDR1 MNHNS, CDR2 SASEGT. The CDR3 is made up of 14 amino acids. The CDR3 coding sequence is TGTGCCAGCAGTGAAGCAACAGCACAAGAGACCCAGTACTTC. It yields the protein CASSEATAQETQYF.

This clonotype was seen at least ten times. The V gene is TRBV4-3, the J gene TRBJ2-7; D unresolved. This CDR3 comprises 17 residues. The germline CDR1 and CDR2 sequences are LGHNA and YSLEER. Trimming left V 1 base short and J 2 bases short, with 18 bases between. CDR3 protein: CASSQAVVGIPPYEQYF. The CDR3 bases are TGCGCCAGCAGCCAAGCTGTCGTAGGAATCCCCCCCTACGAGCAGTACTTC.

Turning to this clonotype: This may stem from a read error, because a much larger clone lies one nucleotide away. CDR3 coding DNA: TGTGCCAGCAGTTTATCGACGGGGGGCCAAGAGACCCAGTACTTC. This translates into CASSLSTGGQETQYF. V gene TRBV27 combines with J gene TRBJ2-5; 7 bases align to TRBD2. With 0 bases clipped from V and 1 base from J, the junction kept 2 bases outside the gene matches. Germline V gene sequence: CDR1 MNHEY, CDR2 SMNVEV (reference sequence). The CDR3 contains 15 residues.

The CDR3 DNA reads TGTGCCAGCAGCTTAAGACATACTGGGACCGGACCGACTGGGGCCAACGTCCTGACTTTC. Translated, it gives CASSLRHTGTGPTGANVLTF. The chain has TRBV7-2 and TRBJ2-6; D is possibly TRBD1 or TRBD2 (5 bases each). The V gene's germline CDR1 is SGHTA and CDR2 FQGNSA. CDR3 length: 20 residues. Trimming pared 2 bases from V and 2 bases from J, leaving 22 bases between.

The rearrangement joins TRBV7-3 to TRBJ2-1, with 9 bases fitting TRBD2. This CDR3 comprises 15 residues. The germline V gene has CDR1 SGHTA and CDR2 FQGTGA. Trimming cost V 6 bases and J 7 bases; bases outside gene matches: 10. In nucleotides, the CDR3 is TGTGCCAGCAGAGATGCGGGGGGGCCAGGTAATGAGCAGTTCTTC. Encoded protein: CASRDAGGPGNEQFF.

The genes are TRBV15 and TRBJ2-1; 7 nucleotides match TRBD2. Trimming at V came to 7 bases and at J to 0 bases, leaving 6 bases not matched to a gene. Germline lookup yields CDR1 LNHNV and CDR2 YYDKDF (reference sequence). The CDR3 consists of 15 residues. The chain's CDR3 is CATKTSLDSYNEQFF. Here the CDR3 DNA reads TGTGCCACCAAGACTAGCTTAGACTCCTACAATGAGCAGTTCTTC.

This clonotype was detected only a few times. The genes are TRBV7-2 and TRBJ2-6; D is ambiguous. The CDR3 spans 17 residues. Trimming cost V 0 bases and J 0 bases, with 9 bases left between them. The germline V gene has CDR1 SGHTA and CDR2 FQGNSA. The CDR3 region has the DNA TGTGCCAGCAGCTTAGCTGGCGTCCGCTCTGGGGCCAACGTCCTGACTTTC. Amino acid sequence: CASSLAGVRSGANVLTF.

Note on this clonotype: One junction end does not reproduce the germline sequence, and a read error may be involved. V is TRBV7-9 and J is TRBJ2-1, with D perhaps being TRBD1 or TRBD2 (5 bases each). CDR1 and CDR2 from the germline V gene are SEHNR and FQNEAQ (reference sequence). The CDR3 sequence is 15 residues long. The CDR3 coding sequence is TGTGTCAGCAGCCCCCAAGGGACCGACCACAATGAGCAGTTCTTC. Translation gives CVSSPQGTDHNEQFF.

This clonotype has only a few counts. This chain connects TRBV18 to TRBJ2-1; TRBD2 might be the D (7 bases). This CDR3 is built from 16 residues. CDR1 and CDR2 (germline): KGHSH, LQKENI. Trimming stripped 6 bases from V and 2 bases from J, with 17 bases between. The DNA of the CDR3 is TGTGCCAGCTCCCTATCGGGGGGCGCGGCCTACAATGAGCAGTTCTTC. Amino acid sequence: CASSLSGGAAYNEQFF.

This chain uses TRBV12-3 or TRBV12-4 with TRBJ1-1, with 9 bases matching TRBD1. With 7 bases clipped from V and 7 bases from J, the junction kept 10 bases outside the gene matches. The CDR3 spans 14 residues. This chain's CDR3 is CASTPTGGNGEAFF. Written as DNA, the CDR3 is TGTGCCAGCACCCCAACAGGGGGCAATGGTGAAGCTTTCTTT.